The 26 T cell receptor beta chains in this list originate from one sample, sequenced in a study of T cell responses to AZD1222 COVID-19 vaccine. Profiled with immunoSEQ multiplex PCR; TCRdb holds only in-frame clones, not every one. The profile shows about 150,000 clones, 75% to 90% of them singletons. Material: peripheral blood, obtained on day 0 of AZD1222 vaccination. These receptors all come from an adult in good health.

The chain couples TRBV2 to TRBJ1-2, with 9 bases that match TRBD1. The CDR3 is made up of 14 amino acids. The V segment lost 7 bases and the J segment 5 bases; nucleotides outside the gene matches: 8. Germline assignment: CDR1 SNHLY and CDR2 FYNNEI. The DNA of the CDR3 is TGTGCCAGCACCACGAGTGGGACAGGGTATGGCTACACCTTC. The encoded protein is CASTTSGTGYGYTF.

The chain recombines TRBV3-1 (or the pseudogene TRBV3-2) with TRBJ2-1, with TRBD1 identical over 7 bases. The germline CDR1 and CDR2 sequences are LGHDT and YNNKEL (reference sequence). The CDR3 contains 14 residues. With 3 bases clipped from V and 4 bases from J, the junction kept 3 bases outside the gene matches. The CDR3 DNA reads TGTGCCAGCAGCCAGGGACAGTCATACAATGAGCAGTTCTTC. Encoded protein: CASSQGQSYNEQFF.

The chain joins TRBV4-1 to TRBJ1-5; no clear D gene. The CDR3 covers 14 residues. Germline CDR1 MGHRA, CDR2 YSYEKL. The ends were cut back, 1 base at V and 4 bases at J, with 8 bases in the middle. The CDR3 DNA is TGCGCCAGCAGCCAAGGTAACACGAATCAGCCCCAGCATTTT. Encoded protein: CASSQGNTNQPQHF.

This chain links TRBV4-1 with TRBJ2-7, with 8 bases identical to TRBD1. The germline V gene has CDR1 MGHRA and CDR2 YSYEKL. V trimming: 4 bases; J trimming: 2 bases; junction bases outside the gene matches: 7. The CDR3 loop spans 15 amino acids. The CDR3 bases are TGCGCCAGCAGCCTCGGGACAGGCGAAACCTACGAGCAGTACTTC. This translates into CASSLGTGETYEQYF.

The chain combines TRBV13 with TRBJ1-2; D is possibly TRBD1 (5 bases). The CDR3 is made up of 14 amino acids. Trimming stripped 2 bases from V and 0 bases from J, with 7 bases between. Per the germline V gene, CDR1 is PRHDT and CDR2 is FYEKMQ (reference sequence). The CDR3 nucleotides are TGTGCCAGCAGCTTAAAAGGGGCTAACTATGGCTACACCTTC. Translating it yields CASSLKGANYGYTF.

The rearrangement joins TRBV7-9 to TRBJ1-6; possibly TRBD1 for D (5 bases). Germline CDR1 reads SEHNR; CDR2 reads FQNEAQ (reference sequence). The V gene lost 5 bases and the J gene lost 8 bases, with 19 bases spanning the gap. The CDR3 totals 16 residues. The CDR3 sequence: CASSLGRGVSDSPLHF. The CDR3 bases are TGTGCCAGCAGCCTTGGGAGGGGTGTTTCGGATTCACCCCTCCACTTT.

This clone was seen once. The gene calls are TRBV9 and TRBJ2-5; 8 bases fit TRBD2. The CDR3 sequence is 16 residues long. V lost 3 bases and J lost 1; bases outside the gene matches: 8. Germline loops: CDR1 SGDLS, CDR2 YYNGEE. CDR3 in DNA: TGTGCCAGCAGCGGGGGAGGTACTAGCGGCCAAGAGACCCAGTACTTC. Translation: CASSGGGTSGQETQYF.

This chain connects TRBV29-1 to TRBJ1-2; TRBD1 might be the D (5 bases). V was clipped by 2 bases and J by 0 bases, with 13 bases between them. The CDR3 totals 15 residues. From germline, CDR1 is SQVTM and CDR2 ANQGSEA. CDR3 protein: CSVETGSFSNYGYTF. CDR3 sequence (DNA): TGCAGCGTTGAAACAGGTTCTTTTTCTAACTATGGCTACACCTTC.

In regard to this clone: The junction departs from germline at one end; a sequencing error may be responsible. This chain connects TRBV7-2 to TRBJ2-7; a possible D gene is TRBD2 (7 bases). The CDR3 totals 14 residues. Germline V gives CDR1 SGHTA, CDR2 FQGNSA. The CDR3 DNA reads TGTGCCAGCACCTTAGGGGGGGGCTCCTACGAGCAGTACTTC. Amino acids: CASTLGGGSYEQYF.

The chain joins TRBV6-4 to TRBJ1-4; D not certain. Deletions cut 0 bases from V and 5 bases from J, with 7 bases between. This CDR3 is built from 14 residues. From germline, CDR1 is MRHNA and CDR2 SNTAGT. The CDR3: CASSDSSGNEKLFF. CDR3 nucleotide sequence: TGTGCCAGCAGTGACTCGAGCGGAAATGAAAAACTGTTTTTT.

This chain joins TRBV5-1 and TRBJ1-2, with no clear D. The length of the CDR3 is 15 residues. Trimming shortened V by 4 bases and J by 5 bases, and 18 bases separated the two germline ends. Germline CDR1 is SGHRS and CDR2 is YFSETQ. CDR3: CASSRGDWAIYGYTF. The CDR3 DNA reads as TGCGCCAGCAGCAGAGGAGACTGGGCGATATATGGCTACACCTTC.

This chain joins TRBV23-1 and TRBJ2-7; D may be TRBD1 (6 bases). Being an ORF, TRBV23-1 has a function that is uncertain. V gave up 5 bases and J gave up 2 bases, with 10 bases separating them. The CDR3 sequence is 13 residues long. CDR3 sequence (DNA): TGCGCCAGCAGTGTAGACAGGCCCTACGAGCAGTACGTC. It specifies CASSVDRPYEQYV.

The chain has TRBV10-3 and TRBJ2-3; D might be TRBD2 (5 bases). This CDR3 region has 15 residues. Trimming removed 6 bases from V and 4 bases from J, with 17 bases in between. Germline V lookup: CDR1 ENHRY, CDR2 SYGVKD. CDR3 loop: CAIRTGNLASDTQYF. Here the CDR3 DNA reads TGTGCCATCAGAACCGGGAATTTAGCATCAGATACGCAGTATTTT.

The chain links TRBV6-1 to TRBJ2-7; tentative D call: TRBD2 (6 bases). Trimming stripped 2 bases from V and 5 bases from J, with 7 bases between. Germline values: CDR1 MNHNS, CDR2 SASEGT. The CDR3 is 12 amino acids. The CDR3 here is CASSERGDEQYV. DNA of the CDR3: TGTGCCAGCAGTGAACGCGGGGACGAGCAGTACGTC.

CDR3: CASSSDGGRNYGYTF. The CDR3 DNA reads TGTGCCAGCAGCTCGGACGGGGGAAGAAACTATGGCTACACCTTC. The rearrangement joins TRBV5-4 to TRBJ1-2; tentatively, D is TRBD1 (5 bases). Germline lookup yields CDR1 SGHNT and CDR2 YYREEE (reference sequence). CDR3 length: 15 amino acids. Trimming removed 3 bases at V and 2 bases at J, with 14 bases between.

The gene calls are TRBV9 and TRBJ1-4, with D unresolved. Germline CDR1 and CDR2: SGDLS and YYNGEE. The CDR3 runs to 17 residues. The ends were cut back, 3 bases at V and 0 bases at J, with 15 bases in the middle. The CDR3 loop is CASSDGQVDATNEKLFF. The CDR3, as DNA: TGTGCCAGCAGCGACGGGCAGGTGGATGCAACTAATGAAAAACTGTTTTTT.

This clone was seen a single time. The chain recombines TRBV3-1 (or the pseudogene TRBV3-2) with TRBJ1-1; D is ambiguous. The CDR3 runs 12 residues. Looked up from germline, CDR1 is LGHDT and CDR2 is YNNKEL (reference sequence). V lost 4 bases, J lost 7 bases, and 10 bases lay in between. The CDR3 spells CASSLGIIEAFF. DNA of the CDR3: TGTGCCAGCAGCCTCGGCATTATTGAAGCTTTCTTT.

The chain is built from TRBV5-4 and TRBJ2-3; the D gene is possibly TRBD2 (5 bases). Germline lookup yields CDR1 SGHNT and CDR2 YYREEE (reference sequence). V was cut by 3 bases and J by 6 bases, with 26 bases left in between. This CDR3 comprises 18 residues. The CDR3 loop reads CASSYPSGMRAVGDTQYF. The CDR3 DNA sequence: TGTGCCAGCAGCTATCCTTCCGGGATGAGGGCGGTGGGGGATACGCAGTATTTT.

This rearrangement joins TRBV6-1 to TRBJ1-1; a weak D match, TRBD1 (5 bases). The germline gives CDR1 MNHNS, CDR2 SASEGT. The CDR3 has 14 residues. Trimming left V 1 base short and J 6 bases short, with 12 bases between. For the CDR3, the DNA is TGTGCCAGCAGTGAAGGGGGACTCCTACCTGAAGCTTTCTTT. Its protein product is CASSEGGLLPEAFF.

In DNA form, the CDR3 reads TGTGCCAGCAAAAGGACAGGAGCCTACGAGCAGTACGTC. Amino acid sequence: CASKRTGAYEQYV. This chain connects TRBV12-3 or TRBV12-4 to TRBJ2-7; 7 bases are shared with TRBD1. V shed 7 bases and J 2 bases; nucleotides not matched to a gene: 5. The CDR3 sequence is 13 residues long.

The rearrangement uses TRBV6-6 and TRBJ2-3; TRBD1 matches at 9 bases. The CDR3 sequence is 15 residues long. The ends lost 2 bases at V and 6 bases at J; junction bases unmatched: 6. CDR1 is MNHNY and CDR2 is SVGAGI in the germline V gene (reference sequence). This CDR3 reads CASSYRGQGDDTQYF. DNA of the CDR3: TGTGCCAGCAGTTACCGGGGACAGGGTGACGATACGCAGTATTTT.

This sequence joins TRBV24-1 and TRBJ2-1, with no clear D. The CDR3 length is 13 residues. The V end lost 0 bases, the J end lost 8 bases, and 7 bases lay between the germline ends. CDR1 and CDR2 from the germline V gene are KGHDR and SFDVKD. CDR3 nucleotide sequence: TGTGCCACCAGTGATTTGGTTGGCCATGAGCAGTTCTTC. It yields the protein CATSDLVGHEQFF.

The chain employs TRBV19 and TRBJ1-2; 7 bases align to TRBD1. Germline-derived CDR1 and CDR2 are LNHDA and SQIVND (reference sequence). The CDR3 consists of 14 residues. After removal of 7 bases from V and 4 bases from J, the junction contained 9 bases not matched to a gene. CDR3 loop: CASTRRAGGYGYTF. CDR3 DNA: TGTGCCAGTACCCGACGAGCAGGGGGCTATGGCTACACCTTC. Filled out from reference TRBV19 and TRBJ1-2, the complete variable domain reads DGGITQSPKYLFRKEGQNVTLSCEQNLNHDAMYWYRQDPGQGLRLIYYSQIVNDFQKGDIAEGYSVSREKKESFPLTVTSAQKNPTAFYLCASTRRAGGYGYTFGSGTRLTVV.

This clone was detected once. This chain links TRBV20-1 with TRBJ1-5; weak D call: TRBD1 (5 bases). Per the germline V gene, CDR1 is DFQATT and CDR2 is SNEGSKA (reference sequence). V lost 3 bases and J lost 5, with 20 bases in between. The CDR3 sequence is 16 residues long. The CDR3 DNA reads TGCAGTGCTAGTTCTTCATTTTTTATGGGGGATCAGCCCCAGCATTTT. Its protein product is CSASSSFFMGDQPQHF.

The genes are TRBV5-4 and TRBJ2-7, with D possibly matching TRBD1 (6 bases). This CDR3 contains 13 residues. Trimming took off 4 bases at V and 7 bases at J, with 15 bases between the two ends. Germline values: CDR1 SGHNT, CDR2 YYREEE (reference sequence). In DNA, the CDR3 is TGTGCCAGCAGCGAACCAGACAGGTCAGAGCAGTACTTC. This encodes CASSEPDRSEQYF.

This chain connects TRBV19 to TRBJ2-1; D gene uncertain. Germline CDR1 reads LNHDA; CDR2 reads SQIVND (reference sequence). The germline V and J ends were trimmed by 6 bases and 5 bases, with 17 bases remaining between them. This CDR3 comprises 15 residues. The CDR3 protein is CASRLGPLPNNEQFF. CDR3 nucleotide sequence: TGTGCCAGTAGACTCGGGCCACTTCCGAACAATGAGCAGTTCTTC. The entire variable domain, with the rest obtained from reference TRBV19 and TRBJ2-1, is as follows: DGGITQSPKYLFRKEGQNVTLSCEQNLNHDAMYWYRQDPGQGLRLIYYSQIVNDFQKGDIAEGYSVSREKKESFPLTVTSAQKNPTAFYLCASRLGPLPNNEQFFGPGTRLTVL.